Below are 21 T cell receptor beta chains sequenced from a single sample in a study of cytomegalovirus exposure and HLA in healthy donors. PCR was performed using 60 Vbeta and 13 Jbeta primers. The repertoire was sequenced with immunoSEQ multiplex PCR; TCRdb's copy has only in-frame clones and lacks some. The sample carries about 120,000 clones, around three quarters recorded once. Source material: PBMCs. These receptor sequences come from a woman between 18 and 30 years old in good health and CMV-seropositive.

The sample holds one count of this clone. The chain's CDR3 is CASSQDNLRQGARGTEAFF. The CDR3 nucleotides read TGTGCCAGCAGCCAAGATAATTTGAGACAGGGGGCTCGGGGCACTGAAGCTTTCTTT. This chain links TRBV14 with TRBJ1-1; the match to TRBD1 covers 10 bases. Germline V gene sequence: CDR1 SGHDN, CDR2 FVKESK. Trimming at V came to 0 bases and at J to 4 bases, leaving 14 bases not matched to a gene. The CDR3 contains 19 residues.

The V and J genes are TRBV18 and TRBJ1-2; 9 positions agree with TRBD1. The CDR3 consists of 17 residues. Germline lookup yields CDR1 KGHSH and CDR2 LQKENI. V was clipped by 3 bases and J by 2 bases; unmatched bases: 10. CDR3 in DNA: TGTGCCAGCTCACCCCCGGGACAGGGTTTCGGGAACTATGGCTACACCTTC. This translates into CASSPPGQGFGNYGYTF.

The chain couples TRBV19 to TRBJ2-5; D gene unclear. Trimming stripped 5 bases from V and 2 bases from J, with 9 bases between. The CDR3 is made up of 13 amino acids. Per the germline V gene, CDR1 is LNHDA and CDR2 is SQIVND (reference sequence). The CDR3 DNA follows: TGTGCCAGTAGTCCGGTAATTCAAGAGACCCAGTACTTC. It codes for CASSPVIQETQYF.

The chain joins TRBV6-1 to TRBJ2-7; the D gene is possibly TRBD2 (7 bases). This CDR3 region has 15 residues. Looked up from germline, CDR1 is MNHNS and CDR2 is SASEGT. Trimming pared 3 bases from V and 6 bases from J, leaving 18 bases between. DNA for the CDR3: TGTGCCAGCAGTGACCGGGGGGCCGACGAGTTCGAGCAGTACTTC. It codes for CASSDRGADEFEQYF.

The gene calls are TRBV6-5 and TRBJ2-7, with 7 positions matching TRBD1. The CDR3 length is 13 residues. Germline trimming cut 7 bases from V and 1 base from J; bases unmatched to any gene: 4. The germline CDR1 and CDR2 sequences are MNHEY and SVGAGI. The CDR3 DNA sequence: TGTGCCAGCACCGCGACAGGGTCCTACGAGCAGTACTTC. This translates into CASTATGSYEQYF.

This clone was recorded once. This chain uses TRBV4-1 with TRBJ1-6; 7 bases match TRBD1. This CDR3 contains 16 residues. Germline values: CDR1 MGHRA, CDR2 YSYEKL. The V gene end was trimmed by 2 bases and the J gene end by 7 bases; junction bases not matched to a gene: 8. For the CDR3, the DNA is TGCGCCAGCAGCCAACCGAGACAGGGCGCCAATTCACCCCTCCACTTT. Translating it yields CASSQPRQGANSPLHF.

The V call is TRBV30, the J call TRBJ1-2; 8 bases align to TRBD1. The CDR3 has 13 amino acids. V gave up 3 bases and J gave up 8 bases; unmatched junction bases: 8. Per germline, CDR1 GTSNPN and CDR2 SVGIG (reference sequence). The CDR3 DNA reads TGTGCCTGGAGCGGAGACAGGGGAGGCGGCTACACCTTC. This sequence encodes CAWSGDRGGGYTF.

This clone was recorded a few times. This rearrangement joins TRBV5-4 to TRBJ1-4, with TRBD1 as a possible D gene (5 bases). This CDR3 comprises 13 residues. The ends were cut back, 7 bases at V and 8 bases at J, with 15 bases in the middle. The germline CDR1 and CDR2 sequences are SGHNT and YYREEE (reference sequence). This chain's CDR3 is CASSPGGGEKLFF. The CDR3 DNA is TGTGCCAGCTCCCCGGGGGGAGGCGAAAAACTGTTTTTT.

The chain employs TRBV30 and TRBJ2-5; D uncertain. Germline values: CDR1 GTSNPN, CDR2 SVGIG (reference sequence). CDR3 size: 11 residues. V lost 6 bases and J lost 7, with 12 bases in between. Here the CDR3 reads CACATERTQYF. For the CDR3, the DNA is TGTGCCTGCGCGACTGAGCGGACCCAGTACTTC.

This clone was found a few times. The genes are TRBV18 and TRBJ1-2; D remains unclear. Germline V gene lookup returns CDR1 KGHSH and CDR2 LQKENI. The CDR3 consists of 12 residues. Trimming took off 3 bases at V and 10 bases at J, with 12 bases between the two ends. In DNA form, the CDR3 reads TGTGCCAGCTCACCTCGGGAAGGATACTACACCTTC. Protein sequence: CASSPREGYYTF.

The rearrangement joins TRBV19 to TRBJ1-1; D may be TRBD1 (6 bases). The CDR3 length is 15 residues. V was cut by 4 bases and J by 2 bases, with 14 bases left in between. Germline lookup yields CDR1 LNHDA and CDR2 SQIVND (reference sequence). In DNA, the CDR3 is TGTGCCAGTAGTACCGGGAGGGGGTACAACACTGAAGCTTTCTTT. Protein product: CASSTGRGYNTEAFF.

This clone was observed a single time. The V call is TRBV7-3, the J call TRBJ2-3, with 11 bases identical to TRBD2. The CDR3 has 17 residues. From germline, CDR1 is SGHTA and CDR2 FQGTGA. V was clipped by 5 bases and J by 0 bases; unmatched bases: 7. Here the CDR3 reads CASSPHWTSGSTDTQYF. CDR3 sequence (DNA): TGTGCCAGCAGCCCCCACTGGACTAGCGGGAGCACAGATACGCAGTATTTT.

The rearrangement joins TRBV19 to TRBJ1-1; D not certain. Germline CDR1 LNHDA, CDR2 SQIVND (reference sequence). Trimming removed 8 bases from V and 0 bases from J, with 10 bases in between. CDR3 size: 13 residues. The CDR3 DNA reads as TGTGCCAGTCATCGGGATCTGAACACTGAAGCTTTCTTT. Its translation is CASHRDLNTEAFF.

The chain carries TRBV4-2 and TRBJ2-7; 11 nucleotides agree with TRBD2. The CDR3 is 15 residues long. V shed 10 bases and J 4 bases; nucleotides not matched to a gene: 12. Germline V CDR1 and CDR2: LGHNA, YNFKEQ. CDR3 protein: CATKPSLAGVYEQYF. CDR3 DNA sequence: TGTGCCACCAAGCCCTCACTAGCGGGAGTTTACGAGCAGTACTTC.

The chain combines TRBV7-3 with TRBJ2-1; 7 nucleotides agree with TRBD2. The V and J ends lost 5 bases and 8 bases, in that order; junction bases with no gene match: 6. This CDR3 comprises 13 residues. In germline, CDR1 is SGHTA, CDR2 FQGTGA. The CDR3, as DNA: TGTGCCAGCAGCATGACTAGCAGGCATGAGCAGTTCTTC. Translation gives CASSMTSRHEQFF.

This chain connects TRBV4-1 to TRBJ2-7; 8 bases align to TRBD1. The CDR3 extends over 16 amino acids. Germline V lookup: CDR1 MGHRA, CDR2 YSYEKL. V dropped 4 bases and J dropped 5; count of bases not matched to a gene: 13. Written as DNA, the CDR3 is TGCGCCAGCAGCCCCCGAGGGGCAGGGGGCAGGGACGAGCAGTACTTC. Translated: CASSPRGAGGRDEQYF.

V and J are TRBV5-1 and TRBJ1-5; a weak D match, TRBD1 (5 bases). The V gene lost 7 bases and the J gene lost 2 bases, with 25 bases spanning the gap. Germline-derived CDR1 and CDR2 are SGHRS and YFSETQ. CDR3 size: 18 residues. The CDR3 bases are TGCGCCAGCCGGATCTCTGGAGGGACTGGGGAACGCAATCAGCCCCAGCATTTT. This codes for CASRISGGTGERNQPQHF.

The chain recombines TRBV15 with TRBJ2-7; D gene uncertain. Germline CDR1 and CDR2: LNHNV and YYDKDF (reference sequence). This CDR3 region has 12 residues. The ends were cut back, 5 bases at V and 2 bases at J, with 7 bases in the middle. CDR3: CATSSQTYEQYF. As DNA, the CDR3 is TGTGCCACCAGCTCCCAGACCTACGAGCAGTACTTC.

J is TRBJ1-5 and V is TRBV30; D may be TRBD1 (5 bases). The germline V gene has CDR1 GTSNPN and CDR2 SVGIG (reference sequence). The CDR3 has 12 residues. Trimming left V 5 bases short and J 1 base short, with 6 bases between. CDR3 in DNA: TGTGCCTGGGGACAAAGCAATCAGCCCCAGCATTTT. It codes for CAWGQSNQPQHF. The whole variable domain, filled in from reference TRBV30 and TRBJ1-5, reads SQTIHQWPATLVQPVGSPLSLECTVEGTSNPNLYWYRQAAGRGLQLLFYSVGIGQISSEVPQNLSASRPQDRQFILSSKKLLLSDSGFYLCAWGQSNQPQHFGDGTRLSIL.

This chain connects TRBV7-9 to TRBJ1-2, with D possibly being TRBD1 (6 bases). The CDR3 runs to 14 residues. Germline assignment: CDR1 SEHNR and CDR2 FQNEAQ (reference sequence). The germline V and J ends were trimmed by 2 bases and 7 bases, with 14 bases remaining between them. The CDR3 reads CASSLRDARGGYTF. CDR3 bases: TGTGCCAGCAGCTTACGGGACGCCAGGGGTGGCTACACCTTC.

Written as DNA, the CDR3 is TGTGCCTGGTCCCCAGGAAGCAGTGAAGCTTTCTTT. Its translation is CAWSPGSSEAFF. The gene calls are TRBV30 and TRBJ1-1; D gene uncertain. The CDR3 consists of 12 residues. V gave up 5 bases and J gave up 7 bases, with 14 bases separating them. Per germline, CDR1 GTSNPN and CDR2 SVGIG (reference sequence).